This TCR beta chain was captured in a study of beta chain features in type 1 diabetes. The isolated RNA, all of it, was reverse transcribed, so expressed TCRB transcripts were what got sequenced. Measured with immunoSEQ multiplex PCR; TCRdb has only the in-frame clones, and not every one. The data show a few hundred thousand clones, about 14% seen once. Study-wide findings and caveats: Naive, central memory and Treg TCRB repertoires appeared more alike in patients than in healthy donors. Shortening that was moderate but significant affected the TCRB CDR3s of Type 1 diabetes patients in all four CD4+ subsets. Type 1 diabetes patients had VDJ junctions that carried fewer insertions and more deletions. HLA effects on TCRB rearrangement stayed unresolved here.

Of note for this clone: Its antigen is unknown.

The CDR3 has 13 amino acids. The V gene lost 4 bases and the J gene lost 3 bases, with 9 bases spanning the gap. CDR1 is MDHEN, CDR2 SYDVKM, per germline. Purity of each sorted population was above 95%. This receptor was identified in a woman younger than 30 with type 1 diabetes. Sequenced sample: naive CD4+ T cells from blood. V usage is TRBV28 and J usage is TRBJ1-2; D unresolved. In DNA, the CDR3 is TGTGCCAGCAGTTATAGTGGGCACTATGGCTACACCTTC. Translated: CASSYSGHYGYTF.